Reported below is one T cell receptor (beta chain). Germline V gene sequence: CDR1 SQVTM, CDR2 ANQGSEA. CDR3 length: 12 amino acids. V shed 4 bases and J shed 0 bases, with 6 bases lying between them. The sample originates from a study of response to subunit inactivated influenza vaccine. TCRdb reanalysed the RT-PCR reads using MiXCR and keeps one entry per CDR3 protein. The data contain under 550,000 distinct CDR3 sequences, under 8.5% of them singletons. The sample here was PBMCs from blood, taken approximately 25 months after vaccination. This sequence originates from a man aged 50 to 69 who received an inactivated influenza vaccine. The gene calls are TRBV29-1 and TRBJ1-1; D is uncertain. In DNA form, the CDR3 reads TGCAGCGTTGGGGGATTGAACACTGAAGCTTTCTTT. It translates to CSVGGLNTEAFF.